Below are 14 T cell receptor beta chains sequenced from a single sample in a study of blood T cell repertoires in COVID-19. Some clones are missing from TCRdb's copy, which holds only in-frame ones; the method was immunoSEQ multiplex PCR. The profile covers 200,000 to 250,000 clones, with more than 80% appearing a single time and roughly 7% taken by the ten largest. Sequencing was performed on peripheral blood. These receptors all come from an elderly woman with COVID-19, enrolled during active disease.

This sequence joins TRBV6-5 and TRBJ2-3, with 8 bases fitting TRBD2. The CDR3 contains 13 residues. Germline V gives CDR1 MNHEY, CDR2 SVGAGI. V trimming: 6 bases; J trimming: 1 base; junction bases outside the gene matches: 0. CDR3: CASRAGGTDTQYF. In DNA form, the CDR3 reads TGTGCCAGCAGAGCGGGGGGCACAGATACGCAGTATTTT.

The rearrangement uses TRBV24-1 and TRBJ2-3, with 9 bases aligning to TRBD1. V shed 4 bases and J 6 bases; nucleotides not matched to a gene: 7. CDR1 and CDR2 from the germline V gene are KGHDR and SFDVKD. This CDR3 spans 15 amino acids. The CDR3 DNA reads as TGTGCCACCAGTGAACCGGGACAGGGAGGGGATACGCAGTATTTT. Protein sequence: CATSEPGQGGDTQYF.

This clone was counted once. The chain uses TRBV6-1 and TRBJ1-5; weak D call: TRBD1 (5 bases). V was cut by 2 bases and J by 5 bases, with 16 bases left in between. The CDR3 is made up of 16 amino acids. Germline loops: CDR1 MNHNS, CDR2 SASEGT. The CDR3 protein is CASSERRQWRDQPQHF. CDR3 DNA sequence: TGTGCCAGCAGTGAACGTAGACAGTGGAGGGATCAGCCCCAGCATTTT.

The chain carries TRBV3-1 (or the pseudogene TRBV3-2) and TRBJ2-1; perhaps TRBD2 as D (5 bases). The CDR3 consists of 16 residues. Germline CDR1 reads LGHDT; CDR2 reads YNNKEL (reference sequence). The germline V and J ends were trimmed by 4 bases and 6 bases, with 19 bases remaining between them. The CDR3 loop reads CASSPPWAGLVNEQFF. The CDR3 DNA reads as TGTGCCAGCAGCCCGCCTTGGGCGGGCCTTGTCAATGAGCAGTTCTTC.

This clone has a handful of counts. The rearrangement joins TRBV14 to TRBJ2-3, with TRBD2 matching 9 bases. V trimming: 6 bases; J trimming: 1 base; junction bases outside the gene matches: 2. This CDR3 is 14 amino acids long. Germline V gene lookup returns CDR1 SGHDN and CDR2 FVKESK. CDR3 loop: CASRRTSGTDTQYF. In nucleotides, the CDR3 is TGTGCCAGCAGAAGGACTAGCGGCACAGATACGCAGTATTTT.

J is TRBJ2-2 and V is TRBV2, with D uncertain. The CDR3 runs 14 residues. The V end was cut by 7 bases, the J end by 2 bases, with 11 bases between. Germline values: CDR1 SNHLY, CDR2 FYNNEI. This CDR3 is CASMVQTNTGELFF. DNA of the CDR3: TGTGCCAGCATGGTGCAGACTAACACCGGGGAGCTGTTTTTT. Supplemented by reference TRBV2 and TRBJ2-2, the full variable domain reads EPEVTQTPSHQVTQMGQEVILRCVPISNHLYFYWYRQILGQKVEFLVSFYNNEISEKSEIFDDQFSVERPDGSNFTLKIRSTKLEDSAMYFCASMVQTNTGELFFGEGSRLTVL.

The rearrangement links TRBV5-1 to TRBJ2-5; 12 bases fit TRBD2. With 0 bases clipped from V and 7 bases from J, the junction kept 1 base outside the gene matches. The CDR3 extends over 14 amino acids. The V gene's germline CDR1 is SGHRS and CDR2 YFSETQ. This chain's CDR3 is CASSLELAGGTQYF. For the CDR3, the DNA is TGCGCCAGCAGCTTGGAACTAGCGGGAGGGACCCAGTACTTC.

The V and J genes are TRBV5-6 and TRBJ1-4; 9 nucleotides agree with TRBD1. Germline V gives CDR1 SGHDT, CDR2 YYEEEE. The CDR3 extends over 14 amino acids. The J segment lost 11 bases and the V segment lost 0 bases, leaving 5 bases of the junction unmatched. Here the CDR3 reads CASSLDRGTGKLFF. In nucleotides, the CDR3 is TGTGCCAGCAGCTTGGATCGGGGGACAGGGAAACTGTTTTTT.

The CDR3 coding sequence is TGTGCCAGCAGCCCCCTGGGCCTTGGCACCATATATTTT. Protein: CASSPLGLGTIYF. The V call is TRBV6-5, the J call TRBJ1-3; D gene unclear. Germline V lookup: CDR1 MNHEY, CDR2 SVGAGI. The CDR3 contains 13 residues. V was clipped by 6 bases and J by 9 bases, with 15 bases between them.

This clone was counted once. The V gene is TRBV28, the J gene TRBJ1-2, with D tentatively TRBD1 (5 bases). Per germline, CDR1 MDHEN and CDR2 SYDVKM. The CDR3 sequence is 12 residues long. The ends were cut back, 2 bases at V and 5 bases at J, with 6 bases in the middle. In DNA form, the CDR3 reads TGTGCCAGCAGTTTAGCAGGGTATGGCTACACCTTC. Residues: CASSLAGYGYTF.

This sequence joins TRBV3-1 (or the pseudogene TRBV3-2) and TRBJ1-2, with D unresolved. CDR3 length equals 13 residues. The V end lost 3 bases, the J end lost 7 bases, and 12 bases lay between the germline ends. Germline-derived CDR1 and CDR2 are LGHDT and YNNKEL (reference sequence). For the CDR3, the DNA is TGTGCCAGCAGCCAGTATGAGAGTGGTGGCTACACCTTC. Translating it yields CASSQYESGGYTF.

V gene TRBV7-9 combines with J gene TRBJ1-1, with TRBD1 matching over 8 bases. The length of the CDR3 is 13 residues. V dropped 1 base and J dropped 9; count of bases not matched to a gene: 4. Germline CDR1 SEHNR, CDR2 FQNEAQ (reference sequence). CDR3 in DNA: TGTGCCAGCAGCTTAGGAGGACAGGGCCAAGCTTTCTTT. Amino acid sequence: CASSLGGQGQAFF.

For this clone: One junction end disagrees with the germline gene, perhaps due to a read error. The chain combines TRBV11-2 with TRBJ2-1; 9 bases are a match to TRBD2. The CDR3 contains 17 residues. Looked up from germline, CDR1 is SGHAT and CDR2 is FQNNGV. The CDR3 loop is CASTLGVSGRTYNEQFF. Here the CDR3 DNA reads TGTGCCAGCACCTTAGGGGTTAGCGGGAGAACCTACAATGAGCAGTTCTTC.

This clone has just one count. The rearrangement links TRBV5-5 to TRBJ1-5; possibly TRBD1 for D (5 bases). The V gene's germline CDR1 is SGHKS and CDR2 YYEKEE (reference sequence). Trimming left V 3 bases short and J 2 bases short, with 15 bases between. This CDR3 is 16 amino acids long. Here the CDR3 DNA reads TGTGCCAGCAGCTGGACACCATTTGCGGGCAATCAGCCCCAGCATTTT. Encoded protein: CASSWTPFAGNQPQHF.